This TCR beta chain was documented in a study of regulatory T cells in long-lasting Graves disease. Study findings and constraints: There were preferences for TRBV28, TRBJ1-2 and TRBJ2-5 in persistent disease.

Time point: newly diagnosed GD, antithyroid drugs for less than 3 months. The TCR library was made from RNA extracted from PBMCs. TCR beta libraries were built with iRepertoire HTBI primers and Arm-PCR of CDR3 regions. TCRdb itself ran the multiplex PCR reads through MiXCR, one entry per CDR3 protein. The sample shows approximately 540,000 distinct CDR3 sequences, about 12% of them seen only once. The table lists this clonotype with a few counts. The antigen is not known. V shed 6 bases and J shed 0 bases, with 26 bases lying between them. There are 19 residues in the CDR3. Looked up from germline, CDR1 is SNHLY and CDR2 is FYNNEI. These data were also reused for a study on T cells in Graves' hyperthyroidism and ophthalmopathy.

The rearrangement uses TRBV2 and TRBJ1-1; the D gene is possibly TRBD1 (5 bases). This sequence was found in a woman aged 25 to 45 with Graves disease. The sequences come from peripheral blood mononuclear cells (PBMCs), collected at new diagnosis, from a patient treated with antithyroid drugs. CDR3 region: CASRSSGNREFLMNTEAFF. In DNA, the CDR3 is TGTGCCAGCAGATCCTCAGGGAATCGGGAATTCTTAATGAACACTGAAGCTTTCTTT. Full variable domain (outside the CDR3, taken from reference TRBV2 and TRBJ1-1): EPEVTQTPSHQVTQMGQEVILRCVPISNHLYFYWYRQILGQKVEFLVSFYNNEISEKSEIFDDQFSVERPDGSNFTLKIRSTKLEDSAMYFCASRSSGNREFLMNTEAFFGQGTRLTVV.